This T cell receptor (beta chain) was profiled in a study of blood T cell repertoires in COVID-19 (dated by TCRdb to about 2020). As for the study more broadly: Samples covering the acute and convalescent phases of COVID-19 were provided by collaborators in the United States, Italy and Spain. Subjects who had been exposed to COVID-19, were actively infected with it, or had recovered from it provided the deeply sampled blood TCRbeta repertoires that made up the dataset. The repertoires were released in a freely available public database intended as a resource for research on the immune response to SARS-CoV-2. Where HLA class I and class II types were available, the types were taken from metadata supplied by the sample provider, not from assay-based typing. The prospective study material was composed of cDNA or gDNA derived from T cells, B-cell-depleted T cells, or PBMCs. A de-identified subject ID, COVID-19 status, age in years and sex were almost always included in the sample metadata. The samples were drawn from the first 160 participants of the ongoing ImmuneRACE study and from some 1,300 subjects provided by 6 global collaborators. The study at large found these results: The quantity of clinical and demographic metadata differed by source and by participant and was supplied without curation.

TCRbeta CDR3 regions were amplified from genomic DNA using the immunoSEQ Assay, a bias-controlled multiplex PCR. On the study's bioinformatics: Within the assay, amplification of reference gene primers was used to estimate how many nucleated cells each sample contained. Sequence reads were collapsed and filtered to measure the absolute abundance of every unique TCRbeta CDR3 rearrangement. For each sample, productive Simpson clonality was calculated as the square root of Simpson's diversity index across productive rearrangements. The source is immuneACCESS, and TCRdb retained only in-frame sequences with V and J called. Part of the clones is not carried over; for the studies checked, unresolved V genes explain less than half of this, and the remainder is unexplained. The V and J calls and clone size were taken over from that table, and D and trimming were inferred from the DNA. Counted in this sample were roughly 150,000 clones; about 85% of them appeared once. The ten most abundant clones make up roughly 8.3% of the sample.

The V end loses 6 bases and the J end loses 3 bases, and a stretch of 17 bases separates them. The CDR1 and CDR2 encoded by the germline V gene are MNHEY and SVGAGI. Spanning cysteine to phenylalanine, the CDR3 consists of 15 amino acids. Only the CDR3 region is kept as DNA, spanning 45 bases read in frame from base 1. Details on this clone: What this receptor recognizes is not known. Base qualities are not at hand, and no much larger clone is one base apart.

In Seattle, one collaborating source enrolled patients while the infection was active and tracked those patients longitudinally over the course of disease. Whole blood was collected in K2EDTA tubes by collaborating institutions according to the institutions' own protocols. For TCRbeta analysis, collaborators shipped samples as frozen whole blood, isolated PBMCs, or DNA extracted from either of those sample types. This TCR derives from a woman aged 55-69 years with COVID-19, enrolled during active disease. The specimen sequenced was peripheral blood. This sequence uses TRBV6-5 and TRBJ1-1; TRBD1 is a weak D gene call, 5 bases matching. Here is the DNA: TGTGCCAGCAGCTTGGACACCATCGCGGACACTGAAGCTTTCTTT. This codes for CASSLDTIADTEAFF.